The 19 T cell receptor beta chains below come from one sample, sequenced in a study of blood T cell repertoires in COVID-19. Profiled with immunoSEQ multiplex PCR; TCRdb holds only in-frame clones, not every one. The table includes 73,000 or so clones, more than 85% detected once. Sequencing was carried out using peripheral blood. Receptors were obtained from a human donor with active COVID-19. The donor label of this sample is uncertain.

The V and J genes are TRBV18 and TRBJ1-5, with a possible D match to TRBD1 (5 bases). V lost 4 bases, J lost 3 bases, and 7 bases lay in between. The CDR3 totals 13 residues. CDR1 KGHSH and CDR2 LQKENI come from the germline V gene. Here the CDR3 DNA reads TGTGCCAGCTCACGGGGCATCAATCAGCCCCAGCATTTT. Residues: CASSRGINQPQHF.

V gene TRBV24-1 combines with J gene TRBJ2-1; 9 bases agree with TRBD1. Germline V gene data show CDR1 as KGHDR and CDR2 as SFDVKD. The ends lost 5 bases at V and 2 bases at J; junction bases unmatched: 3. This CDR3 comprises 15 residues. CDR3 sequence (DNA): TGTGCCACCAGTGCCCGACAGGGGGCCTACAATGAGCAGTTCTTC. Amino acid sequence: CATSARQGAYNEQFF.

This chain connects TRBV5-1 to TRBJ2-1; possible D gene TRBD1, 5 bases. The CDR3 contains 15 residues. Germline loops: CDR1 SGHRS, CDR2 YFSETQ. V shed 4 bases and J shed 7 bases, with 18 bases lying between them. CDR3 bases: TGCGCCAGCAGCCCACTCCCTGGGGCCGGGAATGAGCAGTTCTTC. Its translation is CASSPLPGAGNEQFF.

This clone appeared a single time. The chain has TRBV10-1 and TRBJ2-7; 13 positions match TRBD2. This CDR3 is built from 16 residues. V was clipped by 7 bases and J by 6 bases; unmatched bases: 12. Germline V gives CDR1 WNHNN, CDR2 SYGVQD (reference sequence). This chain's CDR3 is CASTPGLAGISGEQYF. For the CDR3, the DNA is TGCGCCAGCACCCCGGGACTAGCGGGAATCAGCGGCGAGCAGTACTTC.

The V call is TRBV19, the J call TRBJ1-5; D may be TRBD1 (5 bases). The CDR3 is 12 amino acids. Trimming cost V 10 bases and J 6 bases, with 13 bases left between them. Per the germline V gene, CDR1 is LNHDA and CDR2 is SQIVND (reference sequence). The DNA for the CDR3 is TGTGCCACTACTTACGGGGGTCAGCCCCAGCATTTT. This codes for CATTYGGQPQHF. The full variable domain, completed using reference TRBV19 and TRBJ1-5, is DGGITQSPKYLFRKEGQNVTLSCEQNLNHDAMYWYRQDPGQGLRLIYYSQIVNDFQKGDIAEGYSVSREKKESFPLTVTSAQKNPTAFYLCATTYGGQPQHFGDGTRLSIL.

V and J are TRBV30 and TRBJ1-1; weak D call: TRBD1 (6 bases). Germline-derived CDR1 and CDR2 are GTSNPN and SVGIG (reference sequence). Between the trimmed V and J ends, which lost 6 bases and 1 base, there was a span of 15 bases. The CDR3 runs to 14 residues. CDR3 DNA sequence: TGTGCCTGCCTAGGGGACACTAGGAACACTGAAGCTTTCTTT. Protein product: CACLGDTRNTEAFF.

The chain recombines TRBV11-2 with TRBJ1-6; D is unresolved. CDR1 is SGHAT, CDR2 FQNNGV, per germline. The CDR3 consists of 18 residues. Trimming left V 5 bases short and J 0 bases short, with 17 bases between. The CDR3 DNA follows: TGTGCCAGCAGCCCAATTCGGGGTCTTGGCTCCTATAATTCACCCCTCCACTTT. This sequence encodes CASSPIRGLGSYNSPLHF.

The gene calls are TRBV28 and TRBJ1-5; 9 bases line up with TRBD1. The junction had 7 bases not matched to a gene; V was cut back by 6 bases and J by 4 bases. Per germline, CDR1 MDHEN and CDR2 SYDVKM. The CDR3 sequence is 15 residues long. CDR3 nucleotides: TGTGCCAGCAGAGAGGGGACAGGGTTGAATCAGCCCCAGCATTTT. Translation: CASREGTGLNQPQHF.

The chain recombines TRBV2 with TRBJ1-1; a possible D gene is TRBD1 (5 bases). This CDR3 is 12 amino acids long. With 7 bases removed from V and 6 bases from J, the gap between germline ends came to 12 bases. The germline gives CDR1 SNHLY, CDR2 FYNNEI. The CDR3 bases are TGTGCCAGCATTCCCACCAGGGCTGAAGCTTTCTTT. Its protein is CASIPTRAEAFF.

This clone was seen just once. The chain combines TRBV28 with TRBJ1-1; D is unresolved. The CDR3 has 16 amino acids. Per germline, CDR1 MDHEN and CDR2 SYDVKM. Trimming took off 8 bases at V and 3 bases at J, with 22 bases between the two ends. CDR3 bases: TGTGCCAGCCACTCCGGAGGTCACGAAAGGGACACTGAAGCTTTCTTT. As protein: CASHSGGHERDTEAFF.

This clone was seen just once. The chain combines TRBV7-7 with TRBJ2-3; 10 positions match TRBD2. V lost 5 bases to trimming and J lost 2 bases; unmatched junction nucleotides: 4. This CDR3 is 15 amino acids long. CDR1 and CDR2 from the germline V gene are SSHAT and FNYEAQ (reference sequence). In DNA, the CDR3 is TGTGCCAGCAGCCCAGGACTAGCGGTCACAGATACGCAGTATTTT. It encodes CASSPGLAVTDTQYF.

In its sample, this clone was seen a few times. The genes are TRBV2 and TRBJ1-5; 9 bases fit TRBD1. CDR1 is SNHLY, CDR2 FYNNEI, per germline. The CDR3 sequence is 14 residues long. V lost 6 bases, J lost 6 bases, and 6 bases stayed unmatched. The CDR3 loop reads CASSPGQGSQPQHF. The CDR3 DNA reads TGTGCCAGCAGCCCGGGACAGGGTTCTCAGCCCCAGCATTTT.

This rearrangement joins TRBV5-6 to TRBJ2-5, with D possibly TRBD1 on 6 matching bases. The germline gives CDR1 SGHDT, CDR2 YYEEEE. This CDR3 is 15 amino acids long. Trimming cost V 0 bases and J 7 bases, with 16 bases left between them. CDR3 protein: CASSLAVGRRGTQYF. The CDR3 DNA follows: TGTGCCAGCAGCTTGGCCGTCGGACGCAGGGGGACCCAGTACTTC. Filled out from reference TRBV5-6 and TRBJ2-5, the complete variable domain reads DAGVTQSPTHLIKTRGQQVTLRCSPKSGHDTVSWYQQALGQGPQFIFQYYEEEERQRGNFPDRFSGHQFPNYSSELNVNALLLGDSALYLCASSLAVGRRGTQYFGPGTRLLVL.

The rearrangement uses TRBV27 and TRBJ2-5; 14 bases line up with TRBD2. The V segment lost 5 bases and the J segment 4 bases; nucleotides outside the gene matches: 9. The V gene's germline CDR1 is MNHEY and CDR2 SMNVEV (reference sequence). There are 17 residues in the CDR3. CDR3 in DNA: TGTGCCAGCAGTCCAGGACTAGCGGGAGGTGTGCGAGAGACCCAGTACTTC. This encodes CASSPGLAGGVRETQYF.

The chain uses TRBV2 and TRBJ2-2, with D perhaps TRBD1 (6 bases). Looked up from germline, CDR1 is SNHLY and CDR2 is FYNNEI. V was shortened by 6 bases and J by 4 bases, with 12 bases between the two germline ends. The CDR3 extends over 14 amino acids. As DNA, the CDR3 is TGTGCCAGCAGGGGGACATCTATCACCGGGGAGCTGTTTTTT. This sequence encodes CASRGTSITGELFF.

This sequence joins TRBV7-6 and TRBJ2-1, with 7 bases that match TRBD2. The CDR3 has 17 amino acids. V dropped 5 bases and J dropped 1; count of bases not matched to a gene: 11. Germline V lookup: CDR1 SGHVS, CDR2 FNYEAQ. This CDR3 is CASSPRAPGGSYNEQFF. The CDR3 nucleotides read TGTGCCAGCAGCCCCAGGGCCCCGGGAGGTTCCTACAATGAGCAGTTCTTC. Looking up the rest from reference TRBV7-6 and TRBJ2-1 gives the full variable domain: GAGVSQSPRYKVTKRGQDVALRCDPISGHVSLYWYRQALGQGPEFLTYFNYEAQQDKSGLPNDRFSAERPEGSISTLTIQRTEQRDSAMYRCASSPRAPGGSYNEQFFGPGTRLTVL.

This chain joins TRBV5-1 and TRBJ2-3; perhaps TRBD1 as D (6 bases). The CDR3 is 16 residues long. Between the trimmed V and J ends, which lost 0 bases and 1 base, there was a span of 12 bases. Germline CDR1 reads SGHRS; CDR2 reads YFSETQ. CDR3 nucleotides: TGCGCCAGCAGCTTGGCCTCGGCAGGGGGCACAGATACGCAGTATTTT. Amino acids: CASSLASAGGTDTQYF.

V gene TRBV9 combines with J gene TRBJ2-7, with 7 nucleotides matching TRBD2. Germline V gene lookup returns CDR1 SGDLS and CDR2 YYNGEE. The CDR3 covers 15 residues. V dropped 3 bases and J dropped 7; count of bases not matched to a gene: 13. In DNA form, the CDR3 reads TGTGCCAGCAGCGCATCGGGAGGTGGGCACTGGGAGCAGTACTTC. Its translation: CASSASGGGHWEQYF.

The chain links TRBV6-5 to TRBJ1-1; D gene ambiguous. The germline gives CDR1 MNHEY, CDR2 SVGAGI. The CDR3 is 11 amino acids. Between the trimmed V and J ends, which lost 8 bases and 5 bases, there was a span of 9 bases. The CDR3, as DNA: TGTGCCAGCGACGACTGGACTGAAGCTTTCTTT. Translated: CASDDWTEAFF.